Listed below are T cell receptor beta chains from one sample, sequenced in a study of T cells in Graves' hyperthyroidism and ophthalmopathy. TCRdb ran MiXCR on the multiplex PCR reads and lists one entry per CDR3 protein. The sample has 600,000 or so distinct CDR3 sequences; under 60% are singletons. Material: peripheral blood or thyroid tissue (not recorded which). The receptor set was obtained from a woman aged 18-35 years with Graves' hyperthyroidism. CDR3s include the opening cysteine and the closing phenylalanine or tryptophan. Each record gives: D gene, clone size, J gene, V gene, CDR3 DNA, CDR3 protein. A D gene is named only where the DNA matches it firmly. Clone sizes are given selectively: once, few, many, or a class where the clone is expanded.

D: TRBD1; size: -; J: TRBJ1-5; V: TRBV29-1; DNA: TGCAGCGCTAGACAGGGGGGGCTCCAGCCCCAGCATTTT; CDR3: CSARQGGLQPQHF
D: -; size: few; J: TRBJ2-5; V: TRBV11-1; DNA: TGTGCCAGCAGCTTACTCCCGGGACAACAAGAGACCCAGTACTTC; CDR3: CASSLLPGQQETQYF
D: -; size: -; J: TRBJ1-1; V: TRBV11-1; DNA: TGTGCCAGCAGCGTTGATATTCGGACAGTTGAAGCTTTCTTT; CDR3: CASSVDIRTVEAFF
D: TRBD1; size: once; J: TRBJ2-7; V: TRBV7-4; DNA: TGTGCCAGCAGCTTATCCGGGACAGGGCACGAGCAGTACTTC; CDR3: CASSLSGTGHEQYF
D: -; size: -; J: TRBJ2-7; V: TRBV12-3/TRBV12-4; DNA: TGTGCCAGCAGTGGGACGAACCCCTACGAGCAGTACTTC; CDR3: CASSGTNPYEQYF
D: -; size: many; J: TRBJ1-4; V: TRBV14; DNA: TGTGCCAGCAGCCAAGACTGGAAACTGTTTTTT; CDR3: CASSQDWKLFF
D: -; size: many; J: TRBJ1-2; V: TRBV29-1; DNA: TGCAGCGCGGAGGAAGGGTTAGCTAACTATGGCTACACCTTC; CDR3: CSAEEGLANYGYTF
D: -; size: -; J: TRBJ1-2; V: TRBV12-3/TRBV12-4; DNA: TGTGCCAGCAGCGACGGAGATGGCTACACCTTC; CDR3: CASSDGDGYTF
D: -; size: -; J: TRBJ1-1; V: TRBV12-5; DNA: TGTGCTAGTGCTCCGGGTCCCAGGGGAGCTTTCTTT; CDR3: CASAPGPRGAFF
D: -; size: few; J: TRBJ1-1; V: TRBV9; DNA: TGTGCCAGCAGCGGGATAGGCTCGGCGGGCACTGAAGCTTTCTTT; CDR3: CASSGIGSAGTEAFF
D: -; size: -; J: TRBJ2-5; V: TRBV7-8; DNA: TGTGCCAGCAGCTGGACGGGGTGGGAGACCCAGTACTTC; CDR3: CASSWTGWETQYF
D: -; size: -; J: TRBJ2-6; V: TRBV10-3; DNA: TGTGCCATCAGTGAGCGGCACCGGGCCAACGTCCTGACTTTC; CDR3: CAISERHRANVLTF
D: -; size: -; J: TRBJ1-6; V: TRBV2; DNA: TGTGCCAGCAGTGGGTCGCCAGTTGGTAATTCACCCCTCCACTTT; CDR3: CASSGSPVGNSPLHF
D: TRBD2; size: -; J: TRBJ2-7; V: TRBV29-1; DNA: TGCAGCACTCCTGTTGGCGGGAGTATATACGAGCAGTACTTC; CDR3: CSTPVGGSIYEQYF
D: TRBD1; size: -; J: TRBJ1-4; V: TRBV29-1; DNA: TGCAGCGTTGATGGACAGGGATCTGAAAAACTGTTTTTT; CDR3: CSVDGQGSEKLFF
D: -; size: few; J: TRBJ2-5; V: TRBV20-1; DNA: TGCAGTTGGGAGACCCAGTACTTC; CDR3: CSWETQYF
D: -; size: once; J: TRBJ1-1; V: TRBV2; DNA: TGTGCCAGCGAGGGACGGAACACTGAAGCTTTCTTT; CDR3: CASEGRNTEAFF
D: -; size: -; J: TRBJ2-5; V: TRBV7-9; DNA: TGTGCCAGCAGCTTAGCTCTGGGTTCCCAAGAGACCCAGTACTTC; CDR3: CASSLALGSQETQYF
D: TRBD1; size: -; J: TRBJ2-5; V: TRBV7-9; DNA: TGTGCCAGCAGTTCGACCGGGACAGGGGAAGAGACCCAGTACTTC; CDR3: CASSSTGTGEETQYF
D: -; size: many; J: TRBJ2-5; V: TRBV12-3/TRBV12-4; DNA: TGTGCCAGCAGTTTGAACGGGGCGGAAGAGACCCAGTACTTC; CDR3: CASSLNGAEETQYF